The 7 T cell receptor beta chains below come from one sample, sequenced in a study of cytomegalovirus exposure and HLA in healthy donors. Primers for the PCR totalled 60 Vbeta and 13 Jbeta. Method: immunoSEQ multiplex PCR; TCRdb's copy keeps in-frame clones and lacks some. This sample has some 70,000 clones, with roughly 80% found just once. The source material was PBMCs. The source is a male donor in good health and CMV-seropositive.

V is TRBV4-3 and J is TRBJ2-2; TRBD2 might be the D (6 bases). With 0 bases removed from V and 1 base from J, the gap between germline ends came to 9 bases. The CDR3 is 16 residues long. CDR1 LGHNA and CDR2 YSLEER come from the germline V gene. DNA of the CDR3: TGCGCCAGCAGCCAAGATACTAGCCTGAACACCGGGGAGCTGTTTTTT. It encodes CASSQDTSLNTGELFF.

The chain employs TRBV7-8 and TRBJ2-2; 12 bases match TRBD1. This CDR3 spans 20 amino acids. Looked up from germline, CDR1 is SGHVS and CDR2 is FQNEAQ. V dropped 5 bases and J dropped 5; count of bases not matched to a gene: 18. Written as DNA, the CDR3 is TGTGCCAGCAGCCAAGTCCTTATCCCGGGACAGGGGGCCAGGACCGGGGAGCTGTTTTTT. It specifies CASSQVLIPGQGARTGELFF.

V gene TRBV28 combines with J gene TRBJ1-1; the match to TRBD1 covers 7 bases. The CDR3 covers 16 residues. V gave up 5 bases and J gave up 0 bases; unmatched junction bases: 9. Germline V lookup: CDR1 MDHEN, CDR2 SYDVKM. The CDR3 loop is CASSPRDSLMNTEAFF. CDR3 nucleotides: TGTGCCAGCAGTCCCCGGGACAGCCTCATGAACACTGAAGCTTTCTTT. Drawing the rest from reference TRBV28 and TRBJ1-1, the complete variable domain is DVKVTQSSRYLVKRTGEKVFLECVQDMDHENMFWYRQDPGLGLRLIYFSYDVKMKEKGDIPEGYSVSREKKERFSLILESASTNQTSMYLCASSPRDSLMNTEAFFGQGTRLTVV.

The rearrangement uses TRBV7-9 and TRBJ2-3, with D hard to call. This CDR3 has 14 amino acids. V lost 5 bases and J 6 bases, leaving 15 bases between the germline ends. In germline, CDR1 is SEHNR, CDR2 FQNEAQ (reference sequence). CDR3 in DNA: TGTGCCAGCAGCCCCGGTCGAGGAAAGGATACGCAGTATTTT. As protein: CASSPGRGKDTQYF.

V gene TRBV7-9 combines with J gene TRBJ2-5, with D unresolved. The CDR3 consists of 17 residues. From germline, CDR1 is SEHNR and CDR2 FQNEAQ (reference sequence). Trimming left V 1 base short and J 0 bases short, with 15 bases between. The CDR3 DNA follows: TGTGCCAGCAGCTTAGTCGGTTATACGTCTTACCAAGAGACCCAGTACTTC. This encodes CASSLVGYTSYQETQYF.

This chain connects TRBV27 to TRBJ1-1, with a possible D match to TRBD1 (5 bases). Germline CDR1 is MNHEY and CDR2 is SMNVEV (reference sequence). This CDR3 spans 14 amino acids. V lost 3 bases to trimming and J lost 4 bases, with 12 bases between them. The CDR3 reads CASSFTGGGTEAFF. In DNA form, the CDR3 reads TGTGCCAGCAGTTTTACAGGCGGGGGCACTGAAGCTTTCTTT.

This chain joins TRBV28 and TRBJ1-1; maybe TRBD1 (6 bases). The length of the CDR3 is 13 residues. The V end lost 2 bases, the J end lost 6 bases, and 10 bases lay between the germline ends. CDR1 and CDR2 from the germline V gene are MDHEN and SYDVKM. The CDR3 coding sequence is TGTGCCAGCAGTTTAGGGGGCCACCCTGAAGCTTTCTTT. Amino acids: CASSLGGHPEAFF.